A selection of T cell receptor beta chains follows, all from one sample in a study of blood T cell repertoires in COVID-19. Only in-frame clones appear in the TCRdb table, and some are missing; sequencing was by immunoSEQ multiplex PCR. Here the sample spans 20,000 to 25,000 clones, roughly 88% being singletons. The sample was peripheral blood. Source of these receptors: a man aged 65 to 85 with acute or convalescent COVID-19. Each CDR3 is given with its conserved first and last residue.

>TRBJ1-1|TRBV12-3/TRBV12-4
CASRTRDTEAFF
>TRBJ1-1|TRBV11-3
CASSFSGTQEAFF
>TRBJ2-7|TRBV3-1/TRBV3-2
CASSDASSGSRYEQYF
>TRBJ2-7|TRBV5-1
CASGTGSPEPYEQYF
>TRBJ1-4|TRBV3-1/TRBV3-2
CASSQDARGLEKLFF
>TRBJ2-5|TRBV6-5
CASSYSTGGHQETQYF
>TRBJ2-3|TRBV7-8
CASSPRGHPDTQYF
>TRBJ2-3|TRBV18
CASSRTGVESTDTQYF
>TRBJ1-3|TRBV9
CASSAGARQGNTIYF
>TRBJ1-5|TRBV19
CASRGALYSNQPQHF
>TRBJ2-7|TRBV28
CASSLIGTGLGYEQYF
>TRBJ1-5|TRBV21-1
CASIQQGTDQPQHF
>TRBJ1-1|TRBV6-2/TRBV6-3
CASSYEVVTEAFF
>TRBJ2-1|TRBV5-6
CASSADRFPPYNEQFF
>TRBJ2-5|TRBV2
CASLPFSGSGTQYF
>TRBJ2-1|TRBV11-3
CASSLGWSEQFF
>TRBJ2-5|TRBV5-1
CASRSSGGAYQETQYF
>TRBJ2-2|TRBV27
CASGGFWRGTTGELFF
>TRBJ2-1|TRBV19
CASSTGLAIPEQFF
>TRBJ2-1|TRBV15
CATSRGSPRYNEQFF
>TRBJ2-1|TRBV2
CASANRLNNEQFF
>TRBJ1-1|TRBV30
CAWSSSSRYTEAFF
>TRBJ2-7|TRBV3-1/TRBV3-2
CASSQVPTELYEQYF
>TRBJ2-3|TRBV6-2/TRBV6-3
CASSYSAGGKTDTQYF
>TRBJ1-5|TRBV5-6
CASSLEGNTGQPQHF
>TRBJ2-4|TRBV18
CASSPSKIQGSDIQYF
>TRBJ2-3|TRBV3-1/TRBV3-2
CASSSYRGLAGADTQYF
>TRBJ2-7|TRBV27
CASSFRRDRGSYEQYF
>TRBJ1-2|TRBV5-4
CASSLDSENYGYTF
>TRBJ1-1|TRBV7-3
CASSETRNTEAFF
>TRBJ1-3|TRBV9
CASSAEPQGTGNTIYF
>TRBJ1-4|TRBV15
CATSRGSGATNEKLFF
>TRBJ2-2|TRBV5-4
CASSLAGSRNTGELFF
>TRBJ2-3|TRBV7-2
CASSLAPTTSGADTQYF
>TRBJ1-3|TRBV6-5
CASRSGTGGNTIYF
>TRBJ1-2|TRBV6-2/TRBV6-3
CASSYPAGNGGYTF
>TRBJ2-7|TRBV6-2/TRBV6-3
CASSWGQGVYEQYF
>TRBJ1-1|TRBV19
CASSIRGPSTEAFF
>TRBJ1-1|TRBV4-3
CASSRTGTSNTEAFF